This T cell receptor beta chain was sequenced for a study of cytomegalovirus exposure and HLA in healthy donors. The overall study: The study's early data release held some 85 million unique TCRs from HLA-typed donors.

Note on this clone: Its specificity is not known.

Overall study findings and caveats: TCR sequences were mostly rare, though some public TCRs occurred in many donors.

PCR involved 60 Vbeta and 13 Jbeta primers. The repertoire was sequenced with immunoSEQ multiplex PCR; TCRdb's copy has only in-frame clones and lacks some. The table records some 120,000 clones, 80% to 85% of them present only once. V was clipped by 4 bases and J by 3 bases, with 13 bases between them. The CDR3 is made up of 14 amino acids. The specimen sequenced was PBMCs. J is TRBJ1-1 and V is TRBV5-3, with a tentative D call TRBD1 (5 bases). TRBV5-3 carries the ORF label, with uncertain function. This receptor was taken from a human donor in good health. The CDR3 nucleotides read TGTGCCAGAAGCCCCAGACCCAGGGACACTGAAGCTTTCTTT. This gives the protein CARSPRPRDTEAFF.